One T cell receptor beta chain is described in this entry. What it recognizes is unknown. Produced via immunoSEQ multiplex PCR; TCRdb's table is partial and in-frame only. This sample carries about 150,000 clones, less than 90% of them seen once, and the ten largest clones take 5% to 6%. The CDR3 totals 14 residues. Germline V gene lookup returns CDR1 KGHDR and CDR2 SFDVKD. V was clipped by 5 bases and J by 4 bases, with 12 bases between them. The sample comes from a study of T cell responses to AZD1222 COVID-19 vaccine. Overall study results and limits: Donors were largely white British and mainly female; clonal diversity was possibly underestimated. Spike-specific TCR repertoires showed rising breadth and depth after two AZD1222 doses. Baseline seropositivity occurred in only a handful of AZD1222 recipients. CD4 TCRs associated with vaccination spanned spike, dominating at 160-218 and 743-854.

The chain joins TRBV24-1 to TRBJ2-3; D may be TRBD1 (5 bases). This sample comprised peripheral blood, obtained on day 0 of MenACWY control vaccination. This receptor was taken from an adult in good health. The CDR3 spells CATSAGARADTQYF. For the CDR3, the DNA is TGTGCCACCAGTGCTGGGGCTCGGGCAGATACGCAGTATTTT.